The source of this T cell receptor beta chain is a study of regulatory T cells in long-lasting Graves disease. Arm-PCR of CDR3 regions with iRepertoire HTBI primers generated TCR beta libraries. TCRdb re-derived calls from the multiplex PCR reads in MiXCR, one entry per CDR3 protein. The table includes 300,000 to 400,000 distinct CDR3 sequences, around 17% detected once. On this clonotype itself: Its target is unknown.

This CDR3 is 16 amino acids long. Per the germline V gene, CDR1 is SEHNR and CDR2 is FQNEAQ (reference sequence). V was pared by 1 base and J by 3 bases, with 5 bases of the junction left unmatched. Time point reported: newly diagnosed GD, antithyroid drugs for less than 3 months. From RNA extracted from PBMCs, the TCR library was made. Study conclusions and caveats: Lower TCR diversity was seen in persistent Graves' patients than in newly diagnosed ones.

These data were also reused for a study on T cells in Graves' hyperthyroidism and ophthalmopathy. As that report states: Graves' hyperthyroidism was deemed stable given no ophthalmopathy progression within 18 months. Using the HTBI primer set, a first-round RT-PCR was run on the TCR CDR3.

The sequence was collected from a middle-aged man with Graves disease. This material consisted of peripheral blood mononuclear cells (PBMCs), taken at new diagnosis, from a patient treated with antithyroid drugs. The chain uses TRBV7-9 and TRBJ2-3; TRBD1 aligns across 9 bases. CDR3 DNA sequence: TGTGCCAGCAGCTTAGGGGCAGGACAGGGGACAGATACGCAGTATTTT. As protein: CASSLGAGQGTDTQYF.